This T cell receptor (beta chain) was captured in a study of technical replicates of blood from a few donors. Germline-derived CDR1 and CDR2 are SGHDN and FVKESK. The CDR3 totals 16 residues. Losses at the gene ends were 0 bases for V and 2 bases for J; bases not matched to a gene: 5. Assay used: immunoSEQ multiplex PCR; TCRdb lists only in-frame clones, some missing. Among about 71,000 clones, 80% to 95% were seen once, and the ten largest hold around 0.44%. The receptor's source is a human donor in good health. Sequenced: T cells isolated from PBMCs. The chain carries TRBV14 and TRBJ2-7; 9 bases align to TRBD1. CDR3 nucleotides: TGTGCCAGCAGCCAAGATCCGGGGACAGGGACCTACGAGCAGTACTTC. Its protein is CASSQDPGTGTYEQYF.